A single sample is the source of the 24 T cell receptor beta chains below, sequenced in a study of shared clonotypes between healthy human individuals. Repertoires were generated with immunoSEQ multiplex PCR, while TCRdb's copy carries only in-frame clones and drops some. The repertoire has 2 million to 2.5 million clones, under 95% of them found once; the top ten carry roughly 0.36%. Input material: naive CD4+ T cells from PBMCs. As to subset: CD45RA+ positively selected. All receptors derive from a man aged 18 to 30 in good health. Some clones in this sample may be carry-over from other donors' samples.

V is TRBV7-2 and J is TRBJ1-5; 8 bases fit TRBD1. Per the germline V gene, CDR1 is SGHTA and CDR2 is FQGNSA. This CDR3 is 15 amino acids long. The V and J ends lost 5 bases and 2 bases, in that order; junction bases with no gene match: 5. The CDR3 reads CASSPPGQGNQPQHF. The CDR3 DNA reads TGTGCCAGCAGCCCCCCGGGACAGGGCAATCAGCCCCAGCATTTT.

The chain is built from TRBV5-1 and TRBJ1-2; D possibly corresponds to TRBD1 (5 bases). The CDR3 is made up of 14 amino acids. V was cut by 0 bases and J by 2 bases, with 8 bases left in between. The V gene's germline CDR1 is SGHRS and CDR2 YFSETQ. DNA for the CDR3: TGCGCCAGCAGCTTGGATGACAGAAACTATGGCTACACCTTC. As protein: CASSLDDRNYGYTF.

This clone was observed a single time. This sequence joins TRBV2 and TRBJ2-2; D ambiguous. V was shortened by 6 bases and J by 4 bases, with 3 bases between the two germline ends. CDR3 length: 11 residues. From germline, CDR1 is SNHLY and CDR2 FYNNEI. The DNA for the CDR3 is TGTGCCAGCAGGGTCACCGGGGAGCTGTTTTTT. Its translation is CASRVTGELFF.

The chain is built from TRBV15 and TRBJ1-1; D might be TRBD1 (5 bases). Germline-derived CDR1 and CDR2 are LNHNV and YYDKDF (reference sequence). CDR3 length: 14 residues. With 2 bases removed from V and 0 bases from J, the gap between germline ends came to 7 bases. The CDR3 here is CATSRPTVNTEAFF. The DNA of the CDR3 is TGTGCCACCAGCAGACCGACAGTGAACACTGAAGCTTTCTTT.

This clone came up once. V is TRBV14 and J is TRBJ2-2, with D perhaps TRBD1 or TRBD2 (5 bases each). V lost 7 bases to trimming and J lost 2 bases, with 11 bases between them. The germline gives CDR1 SGHDN, CDR2 FVKESK. The CDR3 runs to 14 residues. Written as DNA, the CDR3 is TGTGCCAGCAAAGGGACGGGAAACACCGGGGAGCTGTTTTTT. Amino acid sequence: CASKGTGNTGELFF.

Here the CDR3 reads CASSPRLGVTYNEQFF. The CDR3 DNA follows: TGTGCCAGCAGCCCTCGGTTGGGGGTCACCTACAATGAGCAGTTCTTC. This chain uses TRBV14 with TRBJ2-1; D may match TRBD1 or TRBD2 (5 bases each). Between the trimmed V and J ends, which lost 4 bases and 2 bases, there was a span of 15 bases. The CDR3 length is 16 residues. Germline lookup yields CDR1 SGHDN and CDR2 FVKESK.

The chain combines TRBV2 with TRBJ2-1; D is uncertain. This CDR3 comprises 13 residues. CDR1 is SNHLY and CDR2 is FYNNEI in the germline V gene. V dropped 3 bases and J dropped 6 bases, with 9 bases sitting between them. The CDR3 DNA reads TGTGCCAGCAGTGACGAGGTGCGCAATGAGCAGTTCTTC. Translation: CASSDEVRNEQFF.

The chain employs TRBV5-4 and TRBJ2-7, with 10 bases fitting TRBD2. This CDR3 has 16 residues. The germline V gene encodes CDR1 SGHNT and CDR2 YYREEE (reference sequence). V lost 1 base, J lost 3 bases, and 7 bases stayed unmatched. This CDR3 reads CASSLRRLAGDYEQYF. DNA for the CDR3: TGTGCCAGCAGCTTGCGGCGGCTAGCGGGAGACTACGAGCAGTACTTC.

This chain connects TRBV10-1 to TRBJ2-7, with 8 bases lining up with TRBD2. This CDR3 spans 15 amino acids. Per germline, CDR1 WNHNN and CDR2 SYGVQD (reference sequence). V was clipped by 5 bases and J by 5 bases; unmatched bases: 11. The CDR3 DNA follows: TGCGCCAGCAGTCATACCAGCGGGAGCTCAAACGAGCAGTACTTC. Translation gives CASSHTSGSSNEQYF.

The genes are TRBV5-1 and TRBJ2-1; 12 bases map to TRBD2. Trimming removed 2 bases from V and 0 bases from J; junction bases left unmatched: 21. Germline CDR1 reads SGHRS; CDR2 reads YFSETQ. There are 23 residues in the CDR3. In DNA, the CDR3 is TGCGCCAGCAGCTTACCAGCCCCTGGACTAGCGGGAAATTCCCCCAACTCCTACAATGAGCAGTTCTTC. Its translation: CASSLPAPGLAGNSPNSYNEQFF.

V is TRBV7-3 and J is TRBJ2-1, with 11 bases that match TRBD1. The CDR3 is 14 residues long. Trimming cost V 2 bases and J 7 bases; bases outside gene matches: 1. Germline V gene sequence: CDR1 SGHTA, CDR2 FQGTGA. The DNA for the CDR3 is TGTGCCAGCAGCTTAGGGGACAGGGGGAATGAGCAGTTCTTC. It specifies CASSLGDRGNEQFF.

This clone was observed a single time. The chain uses TRBV18 and TRBJ1-1; D perhaps matches TRBD1 (6 bases). The CDR3 has 12 amino acids. Germline assignment: CDR1 KGHSH and CDR2 LQKENI. Trimming cost V 2 bases and J 11 bases, with 12 bases left between them. CDR3 loop: CASSPERGTAFF. The CDR3 coding sequence is TGTGCCAGCTCACCAGAGAGGGGGACGGCTTTCTTT.

A remark on this clone: At the DNA level, this CDR3 is encoded by other sequences in the same sample as well. This chain connects TRBV14 to TRBJ2-5; D is unclear. Germline V gene sequence: CDR1 SGHDN, CDR2 FVKESK. Trimming removed 1 base from V and 2 bases from J, with 2 bases in between. The CDR3 has 12 amino acids. The DNA for the CDR3 is TGTGCCAGCAGCCAAGGACAAGAGACCCAGTACTTC. It translates to CASSQGQETQYF. Using reference TRBV14 and TRBJ2-5 for the parts outside the CDR3, the full variable domain is EAGVTQFPSHSVIEKGQTVTLRCDPISGHDNLYWYRRVMGKEIKFLLHFVKESKQDESGMPNNRFLAERTGGTYSTLKVQPAELEDSGVYFCASSQGQETQYFGPGTRLLVL.

The chain has TRBV5-1 and TRBJ2-5, with D possibly being TRBD2 (7 bases). The length of the CDR3 is 16 residues. Germline V gene sequence: CDR1 SGHRS, CDR2 YFSETQ. With 5 bases removed from V and 4 bases from J, the gap between germline ends came to 21 bases. CDR3: CASRQRGGPTAETQYF. CDR3 DNA sequence: TGCGCCAGCAGACAAAGGGGGGGACCCACGGCAGAGACCCAGTACTTC. Using reference TRBV5-1 and TRBJ2-5 for the parts outside the CDR3, the full variable domain is KAGVTQTPRYLIKTRGQQVTLSCSPISGHRSVSWYQQTPGQGLQFLFEYFSETQRNKGNFPGRFSGRQFSNSRSEMNVSTLELGDSALYLCASRQRGGPTAETQYFGPGTRLLVL.

The gene calls are TRBV28 and TRBJ2-7; 7 bases align to TRBD1. CDR3 length: 15 amino acids. From germline, CDR1 is MDHEN and CDR2 SYDVKM. Unmatched junction bases numbered 9, after V lost 1 base and J lost 6 bases. This CDR3 is CASSLFARGRGEQYF. DNA for the CDR3: TGTGCCAGCAGTTTATTCGCTAGGGGGCGAGGCGAGCAGTACTTC.

The gene calls are TRBV27 and TRBJ1-2; D gene unclear. CDR3 length equals 12 residues. Trimming removed 6 bases from V and 4 bases from J, with 9 bases in between. The germline V gene encodes CDR1 MNHEY and CDR2 SMNVEV (reference sequence). Here the CDR3 reads CASSTSGYGYTF. The CDR3 coding sequence is TGTGCCAGCAGCACGTCTGGCTATGGCTACACCTTC.

The chain uses TRBV7-9 and TRBJ2-2; D unresolved. The CDR3 loop spans 15 amino acids. Germline CDR1 reads SEHNR; CDR2 reads FQNEAQ (reference sequence). Trimming left V 6 bases short and J 3 bases short, with 14 bases between. DNA of the CDR3: TGTGCCAGCAGTGAGATAACGTGGGACACCGGGGAGCTGTTTTTT. Translated: CASSEITWDTGELFF.

A word on this clone: This CDR3 is also generated by other DNA sequences in the sample. This chain uses TRBV28 with TRBJ2-7, with TRBD2 matching 11 bases. Germline V lookup: CDR1 MDHEN, CDR2 SYDVKM. The CDR3 consists of 14 residues. Trimming took 6 bases from V and 2 from J; bases not matched to a gene: 3. The CDR3 loop reads CASRRLAGTYEQYF. The CDR3 nucleotides read TGTGCCAGCAGAAGACTAGCGGGAACCTACGAGCAGTACTTC.

The chain uses TRBV11-3 and TRBJ1-4; no definite D call. There are 11 residues in the CDR3. From germline, CDR1 is SGHNT and CDR2 YENEEA. V shed 7 bases and J shed 10 bases, with 10 bases lying between them. The CDR3 spells CASTFGGKLFF. The CDR3 DNA sequence: TGTGCCAGCACCTTCGGTGGAAAACTGTTTTTT.

This chain connects TRBV7-9 to TRBJ2-2; D possibly corresponds to TRBD2 (7 bases). This CDR3 has 16 amino acids. CDR1 is SEHNR and CDR2 is FQNEAQ in the germline V gene (reference sequence). V was cut by 5 bases and J by 4 bases, with 17 bases left in between. The CDR3 DNA reads as TGTGCCAGCAGCGTTGGGGCGGGGGCTGGCACCGGGGAGCTGTTTTTT. It yields the protein CASSVGAGAGTGELFF.

The rearrangement joins TRBV11-2 to TRBJ1-3; TRBD1 might be the D (6 bases). The CDR3 length is 16 residues. Germline assignment: CDR1 SGHAT and CDR2 FQNNGV. With 3 bases removed from V and 0 bases from J, the gap between germline ends came to 12 bases. The CDR3 nucleotides read TGTGCCAGCAGCTTCGTGGGGGGCGCCTCTGGAAACACCATATATTTT. This encodes CASSFVGGASGNTIYF.

A word on this clone: This sample includes further DNA sequences coding for the same CDR3. This chain connects TRBV28 to TRBJ2-7; 7 nucleotides agree with TRBD2. Germline V gene lookup returns CDR1 MDHEN and CDR2 SYDVKM. The CDR3 totals 19 residues. Losses at the gene ends were 1 base for V and 6 bases for J; bases not matched to a gene: 21. CDR3 loop: CASSLYPPRLAFRSGEQYF. DNA for the CDR3: TGTGCCAGCAGTTTATACCCCCCCCGACTAGCTTTCCGATCTGGCGAGCAGTACTTC. Together with reference TRBV28 and TRBJ2-7, the CDR3 gives the full variable domain: DVKVTQSSRYLVKRTGEKVFLECVQDMDHENMFWYRQDPGLGLRLIYFSYDVKMKEKGDIPEGYSVSREKKERFSLILESASTNQTSMYLCASSLYPPRLAFRSGEQYFGPGTRLTVT.

Concerning this clone: Other nucleotide sequences in the sample specify the same CDR3. This rearrangement joins TRBV5-1 to TRBJ2-7; no clear D gene. The CDR3 length is 12 residues. The V end was cut by 2 bases, the J end by 4 bases, with 7 bases between. The germline V gene has CDR1 SGHRS and CDR2 YFSETQ. CDR3 sequence: CASSFDTYEQYF. In nucleotides, the CDR3 is TGCGCCAGCAGCTTCGACACGTACGAGCAGTACTTC.

This clone appeared a few times. The rearrangement uses TRBV9 and TRBJ1-4; D ambiguous. CDR1 is SGDLS, CDR2 YYNGEE, per germline. V was pared by 0 bases and J by 7 bases, with 7 bases between. The CDR3 spans 13 residues. The CDR3 is CASSVGLTEKLFF. The CDR3 region has the DNA TGTGCCAGCAGCGTAGGTCTTACTGAAAAACTGTTTTTT.